This T cell receptor (beta chain) was sequenced for a study of tissue T cells after allogeneic stem cell transplantation. Comments on this clone: The antigen is not known. Gene names are mouse gene names. The CDR3 end falls 1 residue outside the read, so it is completed with the germline J gene.

Study results and limitations: Within patients, tissue anatomy strongly shaped TCR repertoire composition.

CDR3 length equals 15 residues. The V and J ends lost 2 bases and 3 bases, in that order; junction bases with no gene match: 2. CDR1 NSHNY and CDR2 SYGAGN come from the germline V gene. Clones were read by immunoSEQ multiplex PCR, and TCRdb kept only the in-frame ones, dropping some. The top ten hold roughly 0.96% of the sample, which has over 15,000 clones, roughly 72% seen once. This chain links TRBV13-1 with TRBJ2-1, with 10 bases identical to TRBD2. This TCR derives from a female BALB/c mouse in good health. For the strain, the MHC haplotype given is H2-d. The sequenced sample was spleen. The CDR3 loop is CASSETGGRYAEQFF. The DNA read from the CDR3 is TGTGCCAGCAGTGAGACTGGGGGGCGCTATGCTGAGCAGTTC.